This entry lists 16 T cell receptor beta chains sequenced from one sample in a study of metastatic and nonmetastatic thyroid tumors. TCRdb re-called clones from the PCR reads using MiXCR. The sample records about 59,000 clones, about 17% being singletons. Patients had received no treatment of any kind before thyroid surgery. Sequenced: blood. The receptors come from a male donor with papillary thyroid cancer or a benign thyroid nodule (not recorded which). Some clones in this sample may be carry-over from other donors' samples.

In this sample, this clone turned up many times. V usage is TRBV20-1 and J usage is TRBJ2-1, with D tentatively TRBD1 or TRBD2 (6 bases each). Germline V gives CDR1 DFQATT, CDR2 SNEGSKA (reference sequence). Trimming shortened V by 0 bases and J by 7 bases, and 19 bases separated the two germline ends. The CDR3 has 16 residues. CDR3 sequence reads: CSARDEGGAFWNEQFF. CDR3 nucleotide sequence: TGCAGTGCTAGAGATGAGGGGGGAGCCTTTTGGAATGAGCAGTTCTTC.

This clone was seen a few times. The chain recombines TRBV12-3 or TRBV12-4 with TRBJ2-2; D is possibly TRBD2 (6 bases). V dropped 7 bases and J dropped 5 bases, with 17 bases sitting between them. CDR3 length equals 15 residues. The CDR3 nucleotides read TGTGCCAGCATTTTGTTCTCCGGGGGAACCGGGGAGCTGTTTTTT. Translated: CASILFSGGTGELFF.

This clone turned up a few times. With a much larger clone just one base away, this may be a read error. Other DNA sequences within the sample encode an identical CDR3. V is TRBV9 and J is TRBJ2-2; 12 nucleotides line up with TRBD2. Trimming at V came to 1 base and at J to 4 bases, leaving 11 bases not matched to a gene. CDR3 size: 19 residues. Germline V CDR1 and CDR2: SGDLS, YYNGEE. CDR3: CASSVRWLAGGPGTGELFF. The DNA for the CDR3 is TGTGCCAGCAGCGTACGGTGGCTAGCGGGGGGGCCTGGCACCGGGGAGCTGTTTTTT.

This clone was detected only a few times. A much bigger clone sits one base away, suggesting this may be a read error. The rearrangement uses TRBV6-2 or TRBV6-3 and TRBJ2-5, with D unclear. Looked up from germline, CDR1 is MNHEY and CDR2 is SVGEGT. The CDR3 runs to 16 residues. V dropped 2 bases and J dropped 5 bases, with 18 bases sitting between them. The CDR3 here is CASSYGRASRVETQYF. CDR3 DNA: TGTGCCAGCAGTTACGGTAGGGCTAGTCGTGTTGAGACCCAGTACTTC.

Of note for this clone: Since a much larger clone is just one base distant, this may be a read error. A read error is likely, as this CDR3 ends without the conserved phenylalanine or tryptophan. The CDR3 reads CASSATWVNTEAFS. In nucleotides, the CDR3 is TGTGCCAGCAGCGCCACATGGGTAAACACTGAAGCTTTCTCT. The chain recombines TRBV9 with TRBJ1-1, with D hard to call. V was trimmed by 3 bases and J by 2 bases, leaving 11 bases between them. Germline V gene lookup returns CDR1 SGDLS and CDR2 YYNGEE. CDR3 size: 14 residues.

V is TRBV14 and J is TRBJ1-1, with a weak D call TRBD1 (6 bases). V was pared by 4 bases and J by 2 bases, with 14 bases between. Germline V gives CDR1 SGHDN, CDR2 FVKESK. This CDR3 region has 15 residues. The CDR3 DNA sequence: TGTGCCAGCAGCCGCCGATTACAGGGTAACACTGAAGCTTTCTTT. Protein sequence: CASSRRLQGNTEAFF.

As for this clone: The same CDR3 also results from other DNA sequences found in this sample. This chain joins TRBV19 and TRBJ2-1, with unresolved D. This CDR3 comprises 16 residues. From germline, CDR1 is LNHDA and CDR2 SQIVND (reference sequence). Trimming removed 3 bases from V and 5 bases from J, with 17 bases in between. The CDR3 spells CASSIPVAGGNNEQFF. The CDR3 DNA reads as TGTGCCAGTAGTATTCCGGTAGCTGGTGGGAACAATGAGCAGTTCTTC.

The rearrangement joins TRBV2 to TRBJ2-1, with a possible D match to TRBD2 (6 bases). Looked up from germline, CDR1 is SNHLY and CDR2 is FYNNEI. The CDR3 has 17 amino acids. V lost 5 bases to trimming and J lost 4 bases, with 21 bases between them. The CDR3 reads CASSPGLIGGRYNEQFF. As DNA, the CDR3 is TGTGCCAGCAGTCCCGGTCTTATCGGGGGAAGATACAATGAGCAGTTCTTC.

This clone was seen at least ten times. This sequence joins TRBV28 and TRBJ2-5, with 7 bases aligning to TRBD2. This CDR3 has 18 amino acids. The V gene end was trimmed by 4 bases and the J gene end by 1 base; junction bases not matched to a gene: 15. Germline assignment: CDR1 MDHEN and CDR2 SYDVKM. The CDR3 loop reads CASSYGSGRGLIQETQYF. The CDR3 nucleotides are TGTGCCAGCAGTTACGGGAGCGGAAGGGGACTAATCCAAGAGACCCAGTACTTC.

This clone was detected ten times or more. The chain combines TRBV5-1 with TRBJ2-3, with 11 bases identical to TRBD2. CDR1 is SGHRS and CDR2 is YFSETQ in the germline V gene. This CDR3 spans 19 amino acids. The V and J ends lost 0 bases and 1 base, in that order; junction bases with no gene match: 10. The CDR3 coding sequence is TGCGCCAGCAGCTTGGTGGGGCTAGCGGGAGGACAGCGCACAGATACGCAGTATTTT. Protein product: CASSLVGLAGGQRTDTQYF.

The chain combines TRBV12-3 or TRBV12-4 with TRBJ2-1; the D is unclear. This CDR3 has 13 residues. Trimming left V 1 base short and J 9 bases short, with 10 bases between. CDR3 nucleotide sequence: TGTGCCAGCAGTTTAGTACGTTATGGTGAGCAGTTCTTC. Its protein product is CASSLVRYGEQFF.

This clone was recorded a few times. It may be a read error: a sequence one base away is much more abundant. V usage is TRBV20-1 and J usage is TRBJ2-5, with a tentative D call TRBD1 (6 bases). Germline CDR1 DFQATT, CDR2 SNEGSKA (reference sequence). V was cut by 1 base and J by 3 bases, with 27 bases left in between. The CDR3 is 19 amino acids. The CDR3 sequence: CSARVRDTGPRQLKETQYF. The DNA of the CDR3 is TGCAGTGCTAGAGTGAGGGACACCGGACCTAGACAACTGAAAGAGACCCAGTACTTC.

This clone was seen many times. This chain links TRBV12-3 or TRBV12-4 with TRBJ2-4, with D hard to call. The CDR3 totals 15 residues. V gave up 8 bases and J gave up 8 bases, with 22 bases separating them. CDR3 loop: CASGWAADPGYIQYF. The CDR3 DNA is TGTGCCAGCGGTTGGGCGGCAGACCCTGGATACATTCAGTACTTC.

This clone was observed at least ten times. This chain connects TRBV6-6 to TRBJ1-2; possible D gene TRBD1, 5 bases. V lost 0 bases to trimming and J lost 8 bases, with 13 bases between them. Germline V gives CDR1 MNHNY, CDR2 SVGAGI (reference sequence). The CDR3 sequence is 14 residues long. CDR3 DNA: TGTGCCAGCAGTTACTCGGGGGATGAGGAAGGCTACACCTTC. Translation gives CASSYSGDEEGYTF.

Many counts were recorded for this clone. The chain combines TRBV10-3 with TRBJ1-5; D might be TRBD1 (5 bases). In germline, CDR1 is ENHRY, CDR2 SYGVKD. The ends were cut back, 5 bases at V and 2 bases at J, with 7 bases in the middle. The CDR3 is 13 residues long. CDR3 sequence reads: CAISLGGNQPQHF. The CDR3 DNA reads TGTGCCATCAGTTTGGGGGGCAATCAGCCCCAGCATTTT.

In its sample, this clone was seen many times. J is TRBJ1-2 and V is TRBV27; perhaps TRBD1 as D (6 bases). Germline CDR1 is MNHEY and CDR2 is SMNVEV (reference sequence). The V end lost 8 bases, the J end lost 8 bases, and 27 bases lay between the germline ends. CDR3 size: 16 residues. CDR3 region: CASGYPATGPLRGYTF. The DNA of the CDR3 is TGTGCCAGCGGGTACCCAGCGACAGGTCCCCTGAGAGGCTACACCTTC.